This T cell receptor beta chain is drawn from a study of brain metastases from non-small cell lung cancer. The germline V gene encodes CDR1 LNHDA and CDR2 SQIVND (reference sequence). V lost 11 bases and J lost 2, with 19 bases in between. The CDR3 consists of 15 residues. Measured with immunoSEQ multiplex PCR; TCRdb has only the in-frame clones, and not every one. The table includes around 970 clones, roughly 88% detected once. The TCR was taken from a donor aged 40 or older with non-small cell lung cancer. The specimen was tumor-adjacent normal tissue. The chain combines TRBV19 with TRBJ1-5; D call uncertain. The chain's CDR3 is CAGRSGCFGNQPQHF. In nucleotides, the CDR3 is TGTGCCGGCCGGTCCGGGTGTTTCGGCAATCAGCCCCAGCATTTT.